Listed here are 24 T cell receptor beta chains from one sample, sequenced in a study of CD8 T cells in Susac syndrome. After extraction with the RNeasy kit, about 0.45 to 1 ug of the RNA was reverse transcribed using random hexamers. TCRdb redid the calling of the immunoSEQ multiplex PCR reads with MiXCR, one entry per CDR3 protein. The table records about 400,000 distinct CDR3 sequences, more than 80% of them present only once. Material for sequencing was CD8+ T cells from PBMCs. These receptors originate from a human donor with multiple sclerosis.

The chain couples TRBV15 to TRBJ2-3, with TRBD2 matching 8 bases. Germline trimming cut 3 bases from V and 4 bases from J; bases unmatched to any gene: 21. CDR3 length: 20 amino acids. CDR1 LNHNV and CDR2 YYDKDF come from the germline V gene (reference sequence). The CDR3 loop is CATSSPRGGTTFRRADTQYF. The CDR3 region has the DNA TGTGCCACCAGCAGCCCCCGGGGGGGGACAACCTTTCGTCGGGCAGATACGCAGTATTTT.

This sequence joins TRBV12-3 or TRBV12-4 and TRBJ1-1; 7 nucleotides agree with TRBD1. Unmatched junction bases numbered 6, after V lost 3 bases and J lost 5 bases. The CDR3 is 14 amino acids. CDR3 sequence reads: CASSFARGNTEAFF. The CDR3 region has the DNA TGTGCCAGCAGTTTTGCCAGGGGGAATACTGAAGCTTTCTTT.

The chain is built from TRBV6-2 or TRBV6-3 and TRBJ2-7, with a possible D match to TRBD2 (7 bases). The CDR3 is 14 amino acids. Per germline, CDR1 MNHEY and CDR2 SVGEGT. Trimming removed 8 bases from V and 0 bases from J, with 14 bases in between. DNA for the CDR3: TGTGCCAGCCTGGCGGGGGCAAACTCCTACGAGCAGTACTTC. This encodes CASLAGANSYEQYF.

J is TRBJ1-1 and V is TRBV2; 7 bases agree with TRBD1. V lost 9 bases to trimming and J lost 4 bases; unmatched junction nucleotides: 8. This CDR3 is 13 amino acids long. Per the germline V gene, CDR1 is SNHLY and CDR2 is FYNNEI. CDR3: CASTGQTITEAFF. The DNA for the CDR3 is TGTGCCAGTACGGGACAGACGATCACTGAAGCTTTCTTT.

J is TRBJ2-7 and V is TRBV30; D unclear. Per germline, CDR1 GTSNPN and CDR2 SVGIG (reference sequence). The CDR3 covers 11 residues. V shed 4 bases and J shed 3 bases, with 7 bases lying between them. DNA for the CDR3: TGTGCCTGGATGACGCGCTACGAGCAGTACTTC. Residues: CAWMTRYEQYF.

CDR3 bases: TGTGCCAGCAGCCTCTGGCTTAGGGCTATGAACACTGAAGCTTTCTTT. This gives the protein CASSLWLRAMNTEAFF. This chain uses TRBV11-2 with TRBJ1-1; D ambiguous. The V gene's germline CDR1 is SGHAT and CDR2 FQNNGV. V shed 5 bases and J shed 0 bases, with 16 bases lying between them. This CDR3 is 16 amino acids long.

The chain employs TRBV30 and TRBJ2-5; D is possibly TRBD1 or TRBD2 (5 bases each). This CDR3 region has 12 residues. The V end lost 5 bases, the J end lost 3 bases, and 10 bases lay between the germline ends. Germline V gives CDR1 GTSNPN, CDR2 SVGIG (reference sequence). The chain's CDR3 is CAWRDGKETQYF. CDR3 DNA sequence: TGTGCCTGGCGGGACGGGAAAGAGACCCAGTACTTC.

The CDR3 region has the DNA TGTGCCAGCAGCACTCCGGGACTCCTAGACGCTGAAGCTTTCTTT. This encodes CASSTPGLLDAEAFF. This chain connects TRBV21-1 to TRBJ1-1. TRBV21-1 is labeled a pseudogene. The CDR3 extends over 15 amino acids.

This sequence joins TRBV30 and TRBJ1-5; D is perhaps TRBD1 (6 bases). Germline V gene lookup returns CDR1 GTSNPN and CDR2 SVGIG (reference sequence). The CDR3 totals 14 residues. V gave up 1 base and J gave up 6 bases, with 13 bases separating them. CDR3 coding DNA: TGTGCCTGGAGTGATACAGGGTCCGCTCAGCCCCAGCATTTT. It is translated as CAWSDTGSAQPQHF.

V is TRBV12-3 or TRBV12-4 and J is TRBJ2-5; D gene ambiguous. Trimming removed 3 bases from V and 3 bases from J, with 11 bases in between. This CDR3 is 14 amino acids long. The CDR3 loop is CASSFGLVEETQYF. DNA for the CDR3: TGTGCCAGCAGTTTTGGATTAGTGGAAGAGACCCAGTACTTC.

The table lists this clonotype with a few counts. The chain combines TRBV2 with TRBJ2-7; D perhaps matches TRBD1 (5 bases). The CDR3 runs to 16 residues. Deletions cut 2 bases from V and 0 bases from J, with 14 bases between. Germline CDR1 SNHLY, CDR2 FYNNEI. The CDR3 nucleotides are TGTGCCAGCAGTGAATCACTGGCAGGGATCTCCTACGAGCAGTACTTC. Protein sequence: CASSESLAGISYEQYF.

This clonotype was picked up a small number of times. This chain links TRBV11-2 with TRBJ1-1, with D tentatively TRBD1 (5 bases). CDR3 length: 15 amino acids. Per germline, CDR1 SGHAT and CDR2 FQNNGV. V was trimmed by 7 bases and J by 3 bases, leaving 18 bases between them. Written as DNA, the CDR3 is TGTGCCAGCACTCCTTATTGGGGGTTCGACACTGAAGCTTTCTTT. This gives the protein CASTPYWGFDTEAFF.

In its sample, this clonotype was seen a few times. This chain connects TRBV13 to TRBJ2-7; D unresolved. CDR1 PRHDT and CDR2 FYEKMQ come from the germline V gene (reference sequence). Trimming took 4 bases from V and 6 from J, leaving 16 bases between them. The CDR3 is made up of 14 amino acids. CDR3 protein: CASSWSPVGREQYF. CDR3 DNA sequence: TGTGCCAGCAGCTGGAGTCCCGTAGGACGCGAGCAGTACTTC. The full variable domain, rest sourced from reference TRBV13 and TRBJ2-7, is AAGVIQSPRHLIKEKRETATLKCYPIPRHDTVYWYQQGPGQDPQFLISFYEKMQSDKGSIPDRFSAQQFSDYHSELNMSSLELGDSALYFCASSWSPVGREQYFGPGTRLTVT.

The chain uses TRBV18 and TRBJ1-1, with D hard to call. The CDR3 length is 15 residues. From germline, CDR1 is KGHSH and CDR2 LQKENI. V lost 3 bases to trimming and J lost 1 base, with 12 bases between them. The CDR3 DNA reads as TGTGCCAGCTCACCTTTCGGGCACAAGAACACTGAAGCTTTCTTT. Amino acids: CASSPFGHKNTEAFF.

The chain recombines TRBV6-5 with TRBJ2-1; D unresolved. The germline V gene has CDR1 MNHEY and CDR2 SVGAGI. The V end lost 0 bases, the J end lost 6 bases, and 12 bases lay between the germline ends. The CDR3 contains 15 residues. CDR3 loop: CASSYSRTLANEQFF. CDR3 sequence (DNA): TGTGCCAGCAGTTACTCCCGGACGTTAGCCAATGAGCAGTTCTTC.

The CDR3 DNA sequence: TGTGCCTGGGAAACCTACAATGAGCAGTTCTTC. This gives the protein CAWETYNEQFF. The genes are TRBV30 and TRBJ2-1, with unresolved D. V was pared by 5 bases and J by 2 bases, with 4 bases between. The CDR3 has 11 residues. Germline V gives CDR1 GTSNPN, CDR2 SVGIG (reference sequence). The variable domain in full, completed from reference TRBV30 and TRBJ2-1, reads SQTIHQWPATLVQPVGSPLSLECTVEGTSNPNLYWYRQAAGRGLQLLFYSVGIGQISSEVPQNLSASRPQDRQFILSSKKLLLSDSGFYLCAWETYNEQFFGPGTRLTVL.

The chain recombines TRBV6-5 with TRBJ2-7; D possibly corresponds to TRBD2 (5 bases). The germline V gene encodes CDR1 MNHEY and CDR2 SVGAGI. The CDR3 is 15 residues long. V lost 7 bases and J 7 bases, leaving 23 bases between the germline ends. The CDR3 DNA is TGTGCCAGCACCTCGCGGGCAGCCCCTGGTGGGGAGCAGTACTTC. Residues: CASTSRAAPGGEQYF.

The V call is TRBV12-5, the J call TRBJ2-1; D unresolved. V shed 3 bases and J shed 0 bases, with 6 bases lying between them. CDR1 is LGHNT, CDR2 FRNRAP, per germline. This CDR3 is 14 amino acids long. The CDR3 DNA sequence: TGTGCTAGTGGTTTTGAGAGCTCCTACAATGAGCAGTTCTTC. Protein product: CASGFESSYNEQFF.

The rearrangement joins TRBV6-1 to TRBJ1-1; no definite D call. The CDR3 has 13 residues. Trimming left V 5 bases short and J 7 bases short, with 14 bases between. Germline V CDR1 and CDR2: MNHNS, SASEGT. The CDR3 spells CASSFSGPCEAFF. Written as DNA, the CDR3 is TGTGCCAGCAGTTTCAGCGGACCCTGTGAAGCTTTCTTT.

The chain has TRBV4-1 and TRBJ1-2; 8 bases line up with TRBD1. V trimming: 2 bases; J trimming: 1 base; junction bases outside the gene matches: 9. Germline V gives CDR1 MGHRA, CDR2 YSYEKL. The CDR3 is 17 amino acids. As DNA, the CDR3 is TGCGCCAGCAGCCAACCGGACAGGGAGGCTGGTAACTATGGCTACACCTTC. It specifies CASSQPDREAGNYGYTF.

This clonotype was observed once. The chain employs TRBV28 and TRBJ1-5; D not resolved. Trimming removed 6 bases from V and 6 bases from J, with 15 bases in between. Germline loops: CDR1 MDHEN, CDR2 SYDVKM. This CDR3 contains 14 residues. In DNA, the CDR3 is TGTGCCAGCAGCCATGACGCGGCGGGTCAGCCCCAGCATTTT. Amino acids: CASSHDAAGQPQHF.

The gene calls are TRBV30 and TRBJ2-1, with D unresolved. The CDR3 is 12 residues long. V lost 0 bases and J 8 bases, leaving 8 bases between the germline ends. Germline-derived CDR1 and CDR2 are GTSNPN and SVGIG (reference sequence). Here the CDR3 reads CAWSVRVDEQFF. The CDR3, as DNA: TGTGCCTGGAGTGTACGAGTGGATGAGCAGTTCTTC.

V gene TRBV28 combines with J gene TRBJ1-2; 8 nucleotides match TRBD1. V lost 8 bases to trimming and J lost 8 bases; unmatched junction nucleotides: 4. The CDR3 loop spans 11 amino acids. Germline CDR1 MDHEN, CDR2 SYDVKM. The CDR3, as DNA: TGTGCCAGCCGACAGGGGACGGGCTACACCTTC. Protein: CASRQGTGYTF.

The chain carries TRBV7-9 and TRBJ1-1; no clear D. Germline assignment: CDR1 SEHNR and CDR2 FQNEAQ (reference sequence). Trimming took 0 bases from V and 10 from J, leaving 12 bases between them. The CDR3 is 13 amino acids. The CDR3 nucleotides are TGTGCCAGCAGCTTAGCCCCGACATTCGGAGCTTTCTTT. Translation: CASSLAPTFGAFF.